This T cell receptor (beta chain) originates from a study of blood T cells in healthy people across ages. With a J-beta primer mix and a sample-barcoded 5' primer, a second PCR ran about 6 to 11 cycles. MiXCR, run by TCRdb on the 5' RACE reads, gives a single entry per CDR3 protein. This table has 1.5 million to 2 million distinct CDR3 sequences, approximately 28% appearing once. Trimming removed 0 bases from V and 3 bases from J; junction bases left unmatched: 6. CDR1 is DFQATT and CDR2 is SNEGSKA in the germline V gene (reference sequence). The CDR3 totals 15 residues. This clonotype was recorded only once. Extraction of total RNA produced a minimum of 5 micrograms from each sample.

Sample: blood. The genes are TRBV20-1 and TRBJ2-7, with TRBD1 matching over 9 bases. The sequence was collected from a woman between 25 and 40 years old in good health. CDR3 nucleotides: TGCAGTGCTAGAGATCCGGGACAGGGTTGCTACGAGCAGTACTTC. Translating it yields CSARDPGQGCYEQYF.